This T cell receptor (beta chain) comes out of a study of blood T cell repertoires in COVID-19. Assay: immunoSEQ multiplex PCR; the TCRdb copy retains only in-frame clones and omits some. The sample has tens of thousands of clones; roughly 80% are singletons. CDR1 and CDR2 (germline): GTSNPN, SVGIG (reference sequence). The CDR3 consists of 15 residues. Trimming took 0 bases from V and 2 from J; bases not matched to a gene: 5. The clonotype originates from a woman of 80 years or more with acute or convalescent COVID-19. The genes are TRBV30 and TRBJ2-3, with 7 nucleotides matching TRBD2. The sample comprised peripheral blood. In nucleotides, the CDR3 is TGTGCCTGGAGTGTAGGCGGGGGTTCCACAGATACGCAGTATTTT. Translation gives CAWSVGGGSTDTQYF.